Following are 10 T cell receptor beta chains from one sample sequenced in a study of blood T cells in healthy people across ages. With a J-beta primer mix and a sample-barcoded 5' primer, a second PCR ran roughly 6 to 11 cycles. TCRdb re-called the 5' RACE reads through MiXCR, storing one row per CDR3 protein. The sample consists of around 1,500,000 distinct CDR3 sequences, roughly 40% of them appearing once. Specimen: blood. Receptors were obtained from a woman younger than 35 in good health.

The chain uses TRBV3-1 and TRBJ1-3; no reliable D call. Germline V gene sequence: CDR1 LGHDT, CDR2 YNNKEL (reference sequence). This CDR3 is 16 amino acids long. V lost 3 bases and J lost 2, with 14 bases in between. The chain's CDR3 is CASSHSDRSTGNTIYF. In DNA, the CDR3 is TGTGCCAGCAGCCATTCCGACCGTTCCACTGGAAACACCATATATTTT.

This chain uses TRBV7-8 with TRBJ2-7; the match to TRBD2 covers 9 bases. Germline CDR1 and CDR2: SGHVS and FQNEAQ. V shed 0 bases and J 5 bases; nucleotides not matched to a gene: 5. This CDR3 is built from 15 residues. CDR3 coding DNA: TGTGCCAGCAGCTTAGCCTGGGTAGCGGGAGACGAGCAGTACTTC. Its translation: CASSLAWVAGDEQYF.

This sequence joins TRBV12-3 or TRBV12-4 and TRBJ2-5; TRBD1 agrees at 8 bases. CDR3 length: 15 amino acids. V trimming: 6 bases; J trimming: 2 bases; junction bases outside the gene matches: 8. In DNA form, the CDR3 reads TGTGCCAGCAGCCCGGGACAGGATTTTCAAGAGACCCAGTACTTC. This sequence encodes CASSPGQDFQETQYF.

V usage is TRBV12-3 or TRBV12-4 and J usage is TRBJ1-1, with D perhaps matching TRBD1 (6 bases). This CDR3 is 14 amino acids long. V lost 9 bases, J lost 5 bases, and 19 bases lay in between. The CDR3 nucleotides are TGTGCCAGTTCAGGGGAGGGGAGAGGGACTGAAGCTTTCTTT. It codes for CASSGEGRGTEAFF.

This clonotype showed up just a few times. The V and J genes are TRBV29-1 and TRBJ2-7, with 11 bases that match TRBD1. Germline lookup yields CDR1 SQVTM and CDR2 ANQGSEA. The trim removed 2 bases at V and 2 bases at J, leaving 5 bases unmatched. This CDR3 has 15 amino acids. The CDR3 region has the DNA TGCAGCGTTGAACCGGCGGACAGGGGGCCCTACGAGCAGTACTTC. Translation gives CSVEPADRGPYEQYF.

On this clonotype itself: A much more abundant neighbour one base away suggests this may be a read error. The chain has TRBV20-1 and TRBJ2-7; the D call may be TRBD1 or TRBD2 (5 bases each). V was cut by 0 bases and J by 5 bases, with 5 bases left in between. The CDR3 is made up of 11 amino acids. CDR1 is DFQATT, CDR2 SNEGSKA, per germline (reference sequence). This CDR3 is CSAREGDEQYF. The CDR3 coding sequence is TGCAGTGCTAGAGAGGGGGACGAGCAGTACTTC.

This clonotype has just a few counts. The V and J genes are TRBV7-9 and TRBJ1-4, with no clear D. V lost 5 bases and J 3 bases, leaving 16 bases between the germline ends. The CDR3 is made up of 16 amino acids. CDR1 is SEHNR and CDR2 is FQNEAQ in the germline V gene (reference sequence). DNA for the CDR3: TGTGCCAGCAGCCCCGACATGGGTGGGGCTAATGAAAAACTGTTTTTT. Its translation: CASSPDMGGANEKLFF.

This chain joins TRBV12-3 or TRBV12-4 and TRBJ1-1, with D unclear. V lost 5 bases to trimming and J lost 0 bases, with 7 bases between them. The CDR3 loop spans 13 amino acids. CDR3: CASSAVLNTEAFF. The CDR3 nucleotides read TGTGCCAGCAGTGCCGTACTGAACACTGAAGCTTTCTTT.

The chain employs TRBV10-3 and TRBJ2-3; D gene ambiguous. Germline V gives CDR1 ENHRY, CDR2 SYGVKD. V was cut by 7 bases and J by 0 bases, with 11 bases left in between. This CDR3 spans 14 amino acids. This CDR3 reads CAINNAPSTDTQYF. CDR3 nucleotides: TGTGCCATCAATAATGCCCCTAGCACAGATACGCAGTATTTT.

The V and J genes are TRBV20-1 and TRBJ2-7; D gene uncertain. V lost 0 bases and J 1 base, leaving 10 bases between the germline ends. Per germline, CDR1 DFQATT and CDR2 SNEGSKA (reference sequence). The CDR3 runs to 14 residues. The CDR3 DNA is TGCAGTGCTAGAGATAATCGCAGATCCTACGAGCAGTACTTC. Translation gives CSARDNRRSYEQYF.